The T cell receptor (beta chain) described here comes from a study of T cells after yellow fever vaccination. The study, taken as a whole, reports: The secondary response was weaker but peaked faster, day 5 versus 15. The booster saw the reappearance of most primary-vaccination clones (about 95% CD4, around 88% CD8).

The 5'RACE template-switching step produced TCR cDNA and added a universal primer site and UMIs. TCRdb reanalysed the 5' RACE reads using MiXCR and keeps one entry per CDR3 protein. The sample contains more than 450,000 distinct CDR3 sequences, just over 20% of which appear only once. This clonotype was counted a few times. As yet, its antigen is unknown. This material consisted of PBMCs, taken less than 25 days after the first yellow fever vaccination. The receptor comes from a young man who received the YFV17D yellow fever vaccine.

The CDR3 nucleotides read TGTGCCAGCTCACGGAATAGCGGGGGGGCCGAGTGGCCAGATACGCAGTATTTT. The encoded protein is CASSRNSGGAEWPDTQYF. This sequence joins TRBV18 and TRBJ2-3, with 11 positions matching TRBD2. The length of the CDR3 is 18 residues. Germline CDR1 KGHSH, CDR2 LQKENI. V dropped 4 bases and J dropped 4; count of bases not matched to a gene: 13.